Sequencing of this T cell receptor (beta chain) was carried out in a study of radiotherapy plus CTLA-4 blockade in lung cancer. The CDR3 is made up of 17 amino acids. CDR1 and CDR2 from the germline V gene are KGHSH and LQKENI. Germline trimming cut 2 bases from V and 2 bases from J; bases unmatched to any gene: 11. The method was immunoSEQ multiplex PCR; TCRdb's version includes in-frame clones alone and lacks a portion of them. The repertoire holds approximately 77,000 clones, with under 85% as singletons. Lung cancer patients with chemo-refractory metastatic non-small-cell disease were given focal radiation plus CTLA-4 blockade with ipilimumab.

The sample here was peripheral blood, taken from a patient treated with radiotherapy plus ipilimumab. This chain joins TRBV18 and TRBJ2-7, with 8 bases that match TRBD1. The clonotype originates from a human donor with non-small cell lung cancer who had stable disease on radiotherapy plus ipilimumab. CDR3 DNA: TGTGCCAGCTCACCAACAGGGGGGAGCGTATTGGCCTACGAGCAGTACTTC. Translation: CASSPTGGSVLAYEQYF.